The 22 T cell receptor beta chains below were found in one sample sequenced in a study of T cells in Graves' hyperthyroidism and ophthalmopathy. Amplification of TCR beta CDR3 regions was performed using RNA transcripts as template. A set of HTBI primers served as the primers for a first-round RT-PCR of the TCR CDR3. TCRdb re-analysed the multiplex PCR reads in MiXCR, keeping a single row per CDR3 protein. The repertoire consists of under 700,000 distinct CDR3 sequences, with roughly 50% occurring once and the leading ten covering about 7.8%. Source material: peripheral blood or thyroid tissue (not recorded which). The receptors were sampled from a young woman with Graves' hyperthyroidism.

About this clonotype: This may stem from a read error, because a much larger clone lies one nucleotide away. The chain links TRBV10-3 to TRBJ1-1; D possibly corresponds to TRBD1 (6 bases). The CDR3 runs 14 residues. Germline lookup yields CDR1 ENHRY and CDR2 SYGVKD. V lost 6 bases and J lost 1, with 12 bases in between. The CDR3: CAISVEDRNTEAFF. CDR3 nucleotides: TGTGCCATCAGCGTTGAGGACAGGAACACTGAAGCTTTCTTT.

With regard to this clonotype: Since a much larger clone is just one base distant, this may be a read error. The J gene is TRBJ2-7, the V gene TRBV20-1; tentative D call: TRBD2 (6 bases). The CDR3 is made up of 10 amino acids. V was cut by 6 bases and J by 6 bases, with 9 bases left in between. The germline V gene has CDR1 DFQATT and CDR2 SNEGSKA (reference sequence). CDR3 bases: TGCAGTGCGGACTACTGCGAGCAGTACTTC. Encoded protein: CSADYCEQYF.

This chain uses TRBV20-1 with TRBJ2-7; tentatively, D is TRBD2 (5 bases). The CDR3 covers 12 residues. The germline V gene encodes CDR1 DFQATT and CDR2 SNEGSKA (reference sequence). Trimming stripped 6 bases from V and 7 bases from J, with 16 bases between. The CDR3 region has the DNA TGCAGTGCCCGGGCCCCGTCGGGAGAGCAGTACTTC. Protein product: CSARAPSGEQYF.

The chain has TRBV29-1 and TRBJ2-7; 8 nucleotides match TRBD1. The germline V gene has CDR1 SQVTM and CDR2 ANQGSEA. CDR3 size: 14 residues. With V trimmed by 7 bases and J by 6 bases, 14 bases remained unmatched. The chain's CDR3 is CSAAGTGGMGEQYF. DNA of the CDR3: TGCAGCGCAGCCGGGACAGGAGGTATGGGCGAGCAGTACTTC.

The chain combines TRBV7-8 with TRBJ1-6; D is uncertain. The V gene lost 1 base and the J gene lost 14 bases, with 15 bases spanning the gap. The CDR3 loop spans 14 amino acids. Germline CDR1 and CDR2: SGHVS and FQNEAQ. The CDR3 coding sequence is TGTGCCAGCAGCTTAGAGGGCGGACCTAAGGCCCTCCACTTT. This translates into CASSLEGGPKALHF.

The CDR3 here is CASQDRFETQYF. CDR3 in DNA: TGTGCCAGCCAGGACAGGTTTGAGACCCAGTACTTC. This chain links TRBV11-2 with TRBJ2-5, with 7 bases identical to TRBD1. The junction had 5 bases not matched to a gene; V was cut back by 8 bases and J by 5 bases. The CDR3 loop spans 12 amino acids. The germline gives CDR1 SGHAT, CDR2 FQNNGV. The full variable domain, in which reference TRBV11-2 and TRBJ2-5 provide the parts outside the CDR3, is EAGVAQSPRYKIIEKRQSVAFWCNPISGHATLYWYQQILGQGPKLLIQFQNNGVVDDSQLPKDRFSAERLKGVDSTLKIQPAKLEDSAVYLCASQDRFETQYFGPGTRLLVL.

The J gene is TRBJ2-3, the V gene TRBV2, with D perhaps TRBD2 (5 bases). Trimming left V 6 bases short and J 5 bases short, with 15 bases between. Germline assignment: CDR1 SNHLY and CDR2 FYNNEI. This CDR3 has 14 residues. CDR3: CASSLLRAGDTQYF. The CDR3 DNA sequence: TGTGCCAGCAGCCTATTGAGGGCTGGAGATACGCAGTATTTT.

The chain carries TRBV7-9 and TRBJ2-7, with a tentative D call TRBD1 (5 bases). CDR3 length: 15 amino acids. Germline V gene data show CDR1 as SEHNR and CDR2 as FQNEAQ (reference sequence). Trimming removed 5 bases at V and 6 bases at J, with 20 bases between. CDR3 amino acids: CASSQAIIQGREQYF. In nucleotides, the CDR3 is TGTGCCAGCAGCCAAGCGATTATTCAGGGCCGCGAGCAGTACTTC.

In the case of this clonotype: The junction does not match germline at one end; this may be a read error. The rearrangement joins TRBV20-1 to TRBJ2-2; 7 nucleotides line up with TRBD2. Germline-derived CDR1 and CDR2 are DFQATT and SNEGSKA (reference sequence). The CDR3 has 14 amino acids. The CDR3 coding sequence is TGCAGTGCTGTCCCGACTAGCCGGGCCGGGGAGCTGCTTTTT. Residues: CSAVPTSRAGELLF.

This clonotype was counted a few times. The CDR3 here is CATSDPSAQGDYGYTF. The CDR3 DNA sequence: TGTGCCACCAGTGATCCCTCGGCCCAGGGCGACTATGGCTACACCTTC. This chain connects TRBV24-1 to TRBJ1-2; D is possibly TRBD1 (5 bases). The CDR3 is made up of 16 amino acids. In germline, CDR1 is KGHDR, CDR2 SFDVKD. V gave up 3 bases and J gave up 3 bases, with 16 bases separating them.

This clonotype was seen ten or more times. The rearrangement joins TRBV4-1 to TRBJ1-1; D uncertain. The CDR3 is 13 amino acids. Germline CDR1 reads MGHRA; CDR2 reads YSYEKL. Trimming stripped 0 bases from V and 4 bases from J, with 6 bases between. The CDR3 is CASSQDRTTEAFF. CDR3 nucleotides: TGCGCCAGCAGCCAAGACCGTACCACTGAAGCTTTCTTT.

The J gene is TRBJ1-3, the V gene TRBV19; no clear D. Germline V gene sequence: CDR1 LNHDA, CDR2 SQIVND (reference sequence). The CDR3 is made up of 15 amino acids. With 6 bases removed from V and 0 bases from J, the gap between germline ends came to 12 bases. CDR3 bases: TGTGCCAGTAGGTTTGACACTGGCTCTGGAAACACCATATATTTT. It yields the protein CASRFDTGSGNTIYF.

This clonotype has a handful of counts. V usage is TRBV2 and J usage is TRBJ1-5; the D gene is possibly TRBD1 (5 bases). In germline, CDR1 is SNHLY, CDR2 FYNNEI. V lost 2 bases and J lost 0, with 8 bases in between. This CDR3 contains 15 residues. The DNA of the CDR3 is TGTGCCAGCAGTGAACAGGGAAGTAGCAATCAGCCCCAGCATTTT. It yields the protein CASSEQGSSNQPQHF.

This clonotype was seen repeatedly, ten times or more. CDR3 amino acids: CASSVPGQGAFF. The CDR3 region has the DNA TGTGCCAGCAGTGTACCGGGACAGGGAGCTTTCTTT. This chain joins TRBV25-1 and TRBJ1-1; 9 bases agree with TRBD1. J was trimmed by 10 bases and V by 4 bases; bases with no gene match: 4. The CDR3 is 12 amino acids. CDR1 and CDR2 (germline): MGHDK, SYGVNS.

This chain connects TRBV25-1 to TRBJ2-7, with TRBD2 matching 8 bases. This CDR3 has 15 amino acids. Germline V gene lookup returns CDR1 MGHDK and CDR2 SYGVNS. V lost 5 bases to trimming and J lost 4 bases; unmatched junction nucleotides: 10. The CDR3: CASSYHGRADYEQYF. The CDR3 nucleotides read TGTGCCAGCAGTTATCACGGGAGGGCCGATTACGAGCAGTACTTC.

CDR3 loop: CSAGPPTGSPYEQYF. CDR3 DNA sequence: TGCAGTGCTGGCCCTCCGACAGGGTCCCCCTACGAGCAGTACTTC. This rearrangement joins TRBV20-1 to TRBJ2-7; 7 nucleotides agree with TRBD1. The V gene end was trimmed by 5 bases and the J gene end by 2 bases; junction bases not matched to a gene: 12. This CDR3 is built from 15 residues. CDR1 DFQATT and CDR2 SNEGSKA come from the germline V gene (reference sequence).

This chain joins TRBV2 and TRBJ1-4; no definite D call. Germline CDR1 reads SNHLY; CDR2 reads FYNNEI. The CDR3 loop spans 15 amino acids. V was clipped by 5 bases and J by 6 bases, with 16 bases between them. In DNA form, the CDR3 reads TGTGCCAGCAGTCCCTTTATTGCTCACGATGAAAAACTGTTTTTT. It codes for CASSPFIAHDEKLFF.

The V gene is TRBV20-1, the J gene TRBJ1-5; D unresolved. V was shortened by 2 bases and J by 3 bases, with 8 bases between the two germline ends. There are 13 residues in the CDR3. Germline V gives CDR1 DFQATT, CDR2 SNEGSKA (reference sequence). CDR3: CSARSAVNQPQHF. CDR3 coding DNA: TGCAGTGCTAGATCGGCCGTCAATCAGCCCCAGCATTTT.

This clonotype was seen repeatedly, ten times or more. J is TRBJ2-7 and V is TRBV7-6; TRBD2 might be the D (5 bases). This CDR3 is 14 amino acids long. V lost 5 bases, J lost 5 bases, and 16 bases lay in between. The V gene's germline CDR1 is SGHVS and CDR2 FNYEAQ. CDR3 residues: CASSGPGLADEQYF. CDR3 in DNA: TGTGCCAGCAGCGGACCTGGACTGGCCGACGAGCAGTACTTC.

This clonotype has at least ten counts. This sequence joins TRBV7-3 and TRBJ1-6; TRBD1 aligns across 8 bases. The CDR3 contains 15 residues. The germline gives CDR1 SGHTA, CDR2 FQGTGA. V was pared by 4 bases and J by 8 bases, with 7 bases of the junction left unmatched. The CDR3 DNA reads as TGTGCCAGCAGCTCGACAGGGGATACGTATTCACCCCTCCACTTT. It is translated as CASSSTGDTYSPLHF.

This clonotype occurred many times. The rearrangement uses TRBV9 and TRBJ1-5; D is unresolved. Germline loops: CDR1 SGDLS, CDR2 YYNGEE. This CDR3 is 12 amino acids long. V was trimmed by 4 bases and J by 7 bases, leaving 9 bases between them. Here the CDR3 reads CASSPRGQPQHF. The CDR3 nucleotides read TGTGCCAGCAGCCCTCGTGGGCAGCCCCAGCATTTT.

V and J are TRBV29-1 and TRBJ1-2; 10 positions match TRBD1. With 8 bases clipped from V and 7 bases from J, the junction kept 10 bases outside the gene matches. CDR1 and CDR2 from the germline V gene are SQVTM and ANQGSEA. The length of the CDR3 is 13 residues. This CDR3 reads CSLTGTGVSGYTF. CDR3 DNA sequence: TGCAGCTTAACCGGGACAGGGGTCTCTGGCTACACCTTC. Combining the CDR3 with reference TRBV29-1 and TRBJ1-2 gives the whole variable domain SAVISQKPSRDICQRGTSLTIQCQVDSQVTMMFWYRQQPGQSLTLIATANQGSEATYESGFVIDKFPISRPNLTFSTLTVSNMSPEDSSIYLCSLTGTGVSGYTFGSGTRLTVV.